The entry below describes one TCR beta chain. This sample is part of a study of blood T cell repertoires in COVID-19. In the study's own analysis: Amplification with reference gene primers provided the estimates of nucleated cell counts. Data came from immunoSEQ multiplex PCR; TCRdb stores just in-frame clones and leaves some out. V and J calls and clone size are copied from that table; D and trimming were computed from the DNA. The sample carries about 290,000 clones, 75% to 90% recorded once. The CDR3 sequence is 15 residues long. In germline, CDR1 is KGHSH, CDR2 LQKENI. The V segment lost 6 bases and the J segment 0 bases; nucleotides outside the gene matches: 6.

Source material: peripheral blood. This chain uses TRBV18 with TRBJ2-7; TRBD2 agrees at 9 bases. This sequence originates from a middle-aged woman who had recovered from COVID-19. The CDR3: CASSRSGGSSYEQYF. In DNA, the CDR3 is TGTGCCAGCTCCCGTAGCGGGGGCAGCTCCTACGAGCAGTACTTC. Combining the CDR3 with reference TRBV18 and TRBJ2-7 gives the whole variable domain NAGVMQNPRHLVRRRGQEARLRCSPMKGHSHVYWYRQLPEEGLKFMVYLQKENIIDESGMPKERFSAEFPKEGPSILRIQQVVRGDSAAYFCASSRSGGSSYEQYFGPGTRLTVT.